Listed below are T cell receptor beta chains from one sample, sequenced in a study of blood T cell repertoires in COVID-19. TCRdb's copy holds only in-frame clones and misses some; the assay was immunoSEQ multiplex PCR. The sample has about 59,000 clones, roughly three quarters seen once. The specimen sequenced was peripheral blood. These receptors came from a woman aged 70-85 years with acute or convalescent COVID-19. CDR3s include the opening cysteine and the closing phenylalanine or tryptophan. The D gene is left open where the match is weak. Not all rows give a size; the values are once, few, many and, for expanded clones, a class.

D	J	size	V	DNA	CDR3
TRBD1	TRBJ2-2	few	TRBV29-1	TGCAGCGTCCGACAGGGGGCAACGAACACCGGGGAGCTGTTTTTT	CSVRQGATNTGELFF
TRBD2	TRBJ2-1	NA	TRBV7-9	TGTGCCAGCAGCTTAGGACTAGCGAATGAGCAGTTCTTC	CASSLGLANEQFF
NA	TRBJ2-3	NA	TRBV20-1	TGCAGTGCTAGTCCCCCTTATAACGCAGGCACAGATACGCAGTATTTT	CSASPPYNAGTDTQYF
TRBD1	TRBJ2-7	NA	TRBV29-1	TGCAGCGTAGGCCCGGGACAGGGGAACGAGCAGTACTTC	CSVGPGQGNEQYF
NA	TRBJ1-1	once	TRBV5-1	TGCGCCAGCAGCTCGGGGGACCGGTGGGCTGAAGCTTTCTTT	CASSSGDRWAEAFF
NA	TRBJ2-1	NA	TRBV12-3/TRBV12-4	TGTGCCAGCAGTCTCCGGTACCATGAGCAGTTCTTC	CASSLRYHEQFF
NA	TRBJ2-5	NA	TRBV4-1	TGCGCCAGCAGCCGAGGACAAACTCAAGAGACCCAGTACTTC	CASSRGQTQETQYF
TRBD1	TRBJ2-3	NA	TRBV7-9	TGTGCCAGCAGCAGGGGACAGCCTAGCACAGATACGCAGTATTTT	CASSRGQPSTDTQYF
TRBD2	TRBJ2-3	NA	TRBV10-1	TGCGCCAGCAGTGGGGCAAGGGACGGGGGGGCCCCAGATACGCAGTATTTT	CASSGARDGGAPDTQYF
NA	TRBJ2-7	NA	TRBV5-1	TGCGCCAGCCCTAGGCCGGGACACTTCTTGGAGCAGTACTTC	CASPRPGHFLEQYF
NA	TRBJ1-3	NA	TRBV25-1	TGTGCCAGCAGTGAGCCCGGCTCTGGAAACACCATATATTTT	CASSEPGSGNTIYF
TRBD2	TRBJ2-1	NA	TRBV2	TGTGCCATCCTCCACTCGGGACTAGCTTGGGGTGAGCAGTTCTTC	CAILHSGLAWGEQFF
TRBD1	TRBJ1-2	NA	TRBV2	TGTGCCAGCAGCGTCGGACAGGGATTCGGCTACACCTTC	CASSVGQGFGYTF
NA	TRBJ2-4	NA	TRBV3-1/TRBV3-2	TGTGCCAGCAGCCAAGAATCTCGAGGCATTCAGTACTTC	CASSQESRGIQYF
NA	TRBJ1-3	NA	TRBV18	TGTGCCAGCTCCGAGGGAAACGGAAACACCATATATTTT	CASSEGNGNTIYF
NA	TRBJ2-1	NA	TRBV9	TGTGCCAGCAGCGTAGCTGTAGCACATGAGCAGTTCTTC	CASSVAVAHEQFF
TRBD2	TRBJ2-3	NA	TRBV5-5	TGTGCCAGCAGCTTGGTAGCGGGGGGGCCCGGAGATACGCAGTATTTT	CASSLVAGGPGDTQYF
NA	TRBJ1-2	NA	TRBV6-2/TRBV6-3	TGTGCCAGCACCCCCCTCCGGTTGGAGGTATGGTATGGCTACACCTTC	CASTPLRLEVWYGYTF
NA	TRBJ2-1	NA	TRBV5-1	TGCGCCAGCAGTCGGGACACTACGCGAAATGAGCAGTTCTTC	CASSRDTTRNEQFF
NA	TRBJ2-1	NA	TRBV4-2	TGTGCCAGCAGCCAAGACGTAGCGGACTCCTACAATGAGCAGTTCTTC	CASSQDVADSYNEQFF
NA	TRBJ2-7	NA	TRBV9	TGTGCCAGCAGCGTAAGGGGTTCGACCTACGAGCAGTACTTC	CASSVRGSTYEQYF
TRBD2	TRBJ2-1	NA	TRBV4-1	TGCGCCAGCAGCTCGCACTCGACTAGCGGGGGGAGCTACAATGAGCAGTTCTTC	CASSSHSTSGGSYNEQFF
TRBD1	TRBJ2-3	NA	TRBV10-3	TGTGCCATCAAAGGGGACAGGCAGACAGATACGCAGTATTTT	CAIKGDRQTDTQYF
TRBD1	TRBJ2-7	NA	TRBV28	TGTGCCAGCAGCCCAGGGGGACAGGGATCACACGAGCAGTACTTC	CASSPGGQGSHEQYF
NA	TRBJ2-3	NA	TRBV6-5	TGTGCCAGCAGTTTGGGCAGTTCGGGGGTCACAGATACGCAGTATTTT	CASSLGSSGVTDTQYF
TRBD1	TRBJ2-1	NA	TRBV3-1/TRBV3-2	TGTGCCAGCACTATGGGGACAGGGGTGCGGAATGAGCAGTTCTTC	CASTMGTGVRNEQFF
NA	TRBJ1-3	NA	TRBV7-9	TGTGCCAGCAGAAGCGGGACCTCTGGAAACACCATATATTTT	CASRSGTSGNTIYF
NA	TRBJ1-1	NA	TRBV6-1	TGTGCCAGCAGTGAAGTGGACGGCCGGGGGGCTTTCTTT	CASSEVDGRGAFF
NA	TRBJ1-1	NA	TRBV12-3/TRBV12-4	TGTGCCAGCAGTTCTTACAGAGAAGCTTTCTTT	CASSSYREAFF
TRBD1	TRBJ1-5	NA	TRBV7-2	TGTGCCAGCAGCTTAGGACAGGGGCCTCAGCCCCAGCATTTT	CASSLGQGPQPQHF
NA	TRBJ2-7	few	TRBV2	TGTGCCAGCAGGAACAACAGGGTGGTCTACGAGCAGTACTTC	CASRNNRVVYEQYF
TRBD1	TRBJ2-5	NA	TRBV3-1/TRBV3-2	TGTGCCAGCAGCTGGGACAGGGGGATTCAAGAGACCCAGTACTTC	CASSWDRGIQETQYF
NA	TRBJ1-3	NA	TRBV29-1	TGCAGCGTTGAAGGTACTGGAAACACCATATATTTT	CSVEGTGNTIYF
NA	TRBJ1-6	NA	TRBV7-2	TGTGCCAGCAGCTTATTTTCGTCGGCACAGTTGAATTCACCCCTCCACTTT	CASSLFSSAQLNSPLHF
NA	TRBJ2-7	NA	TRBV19	TGTGCCAGTAGTCTTCAGACTCGCTCCTACGAGCAGTACTTC	CASSLQTRSYEQYF
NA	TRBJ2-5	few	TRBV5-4	TGTGCCAGCACTGGGGGGGGCCGTGAGACCCAGTACTTC	CASTGGGRETQYF
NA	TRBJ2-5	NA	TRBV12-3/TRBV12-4	TGTGCCAGCAGTTTTAGTACCGTCCAGTACTTC	CASSFSTVQYF
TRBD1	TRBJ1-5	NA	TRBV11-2	TGTGCCAGCAGCTTAGAAGTAGGGACAGGGGGCGGTCAGCCCCAGCATTTT	CASSLEVGTGGGQPQHF
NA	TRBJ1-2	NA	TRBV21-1	TGTGCCAGCAGCAAATTAATGGCAGCGAATGGCTACACCTTC	CASSKLMAANGYTF
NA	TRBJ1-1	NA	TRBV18	TGTGCCAGCTCGCTCTCCGGGACAAAGAACACTGAAGCTTTCTTT	CASSLSGTKNTEAFF
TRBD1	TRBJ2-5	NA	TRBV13	TGTGCCAGCAGCTTAGAGGGGGCAAGGGAGACCCAGTACTTC	CASSLEGARETQYF
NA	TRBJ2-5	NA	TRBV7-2	TGTGCCAGCAACCCCGAGTACAGACAAGAGACCCAGTACTTC	CASNPEYRQETQYF
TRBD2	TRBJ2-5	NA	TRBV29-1	TGCAGCGTTGCCACGGGGAGCGGGGTCTTACAAGAGACCCAGTACTTC	CSVATGSGVLQETQYF
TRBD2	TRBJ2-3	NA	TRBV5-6	TGTGCCAGCAGCCTATGGACTAGCGGGGGCATAGATACGCAGTATTTT	CASSLWTSGGIDTQYF
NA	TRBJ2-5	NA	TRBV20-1	TGCAGTGCTCTTCAAGAGACCCAGTACTTC	CSALQETQYF
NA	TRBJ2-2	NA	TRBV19	TGTGCCAGTAGTCCAGGCCCCGACGGTATGAGGAACACCGGGGAGCTGTTTTTT	CASSPGPDGMRNTGELFF
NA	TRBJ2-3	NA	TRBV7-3	TGTGCCAGCAGCTTAGGTCTGCGGGGCACAGATACGCAGTATTTT	CASSLGLRGTDTQYF
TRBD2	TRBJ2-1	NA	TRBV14	TGTGCCAGCACTTCCGGGGGGAATGAGCAGTTCTTC	CASTSGGNEQFF
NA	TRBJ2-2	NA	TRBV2	TGTGCCAGCAGTTCTCGGCGCGGACAAGGCACCGGGGAGCTGTTTTTT	CASSSRRGQGTGELFF
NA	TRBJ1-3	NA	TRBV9	TGTGCCAGCAGCGGACTTTCTGGAAACACCATATATTTT	CASSGLSGNTIYF
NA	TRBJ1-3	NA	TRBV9	TGTGCCAGCAGCGATGGACAGAACTCTGGAAACACCATATATTTT	CASSDGQNSGNTIYF
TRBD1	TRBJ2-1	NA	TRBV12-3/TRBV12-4	TGTGCCAGCAGTCGGGACAGGGAATCTGAGCAGTTCTTC	CASSRDRESEQFF
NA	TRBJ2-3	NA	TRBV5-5	TGTGCCAGCTTACAGGGTAATGCAGATACGCAGTATTTT	CASLQGNADTQYF
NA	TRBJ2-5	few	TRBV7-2	TGTGCCAGCAGCCCCCCCTGGGCTCAAGAGACCCAGTACTTC	CASSPPWAQETQYF
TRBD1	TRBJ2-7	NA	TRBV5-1	TGCGCCAGCAGCAAATACGGACAGGGGACTGAGGAGCAGTACTTC	CASSKYGQGTEEQYF
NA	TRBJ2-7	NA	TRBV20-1	TGCAGTGCTAGAGAGTCCGGCGAGCAGTACTTC	CSARESGEQYF
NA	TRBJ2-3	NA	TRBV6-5	TGTGCCAGCAGTTACCAGCAGGGGAGCACAGATACGCAGTATTTT	CASSYQQGSTDTQYF
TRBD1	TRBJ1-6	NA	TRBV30	TGTGCCTGGAGTCGCCAGACAGGGGTTGGAGTTTTTAATTCACCCCTCCACTTT	CAWSRQTGVGVFNSPLHF